The rows below give T cell receptor beta chains drawn from one sample of a study of shared clonotypes between healthy human individuals. Sequencing was performed with immunoSEQ multiplex PCR; in TCRdb, only in-frame clones are kept and a portion is missing. This sample carries around 1,900,000 clones, over 85% of them seen once, and the ten largest clones take about 1.7%. What was sequenced was naive CD8+ T cells from PBMCs. The receptors come from a man younger than 35 in good health. Some clones in this sample may be carry-over from other donors' samples. Each CDR3 is given with its conserved first and last residue. D genes are given only for firm matches. Expanded clones get a size class; other rows say once, few or many, or leave the size out.

clone size: .
V gene: TRBV7-9
J gene: TRBJ2-1
D gene: .
CDR3 protein: CASSYRWVQRTKGSEQFF
CDR3 DNA: TGTGCCAGCAGCTATAGGTGGGTGCAGCGGACGAAGGGAAGTGAGCAGTTCTTC

clone size: .
V gene: TRBV5-4
J gene: TRBJ1-2
D gene: .
CDR3 protein: CASSLDRTPNGYTF
CDR3 DNA: TGTGCCAGCAGCTTGGACAGGACCCCAAATGGCTACACCTTC

clone size: .
V gene: TRBV19
J gene: TRBJ2-1
D gene: .
CDR3 protein: CASLERDGPNEQFF
CDR3 DNA: TGTGCCTCTCTGGAGAGGGACGGCCCCAATGAGCAGTTCTTC

clone size: .
V gene: TRBV7-2
J gene: TRBJ2-7
D gene: .
CDR3 protein: CASSLGRAYEQYF
CDR3 DNA: TGTGCCAGCAGCTTGGGCAGGGCCTACGAGCAGTACTTC

clone size: .
V gene: TRBV7-6
J gene: TRBJ1-3
D gene: .
CDR3 protein: CASQLDSGNTIYF
CDR3 DNA: TGTGCCAGCCAACTTGACTCTGGAAACACCATATATTTT

clone size: .
V gene: TRBV4-3
J gene: TRBJ2-2
D gene: .
CDR3 protein: CASSQDRRTSTGELFF
CDR3 DNA: TGCGCCAGCAGCCAAGATCGCCGGACTTCCACCGGGGAGCTGTTTTTT

clone size: .
V gene: TRBV9
J gene: TRBJ2-7
D gene: .
CDR3 protein: CASSPGTANSYEQYF
CDR3 DNA: TGTGCCAGCAGCCCCGGCACGGCTAACTCCTACGAGCAGTACTTC

clone size: .
V gene: TRBV4-1
J gene: TRBJ2-7
D gene: TRBD1
CDR3 protein: CASSQRQGFVYEQYF
CDR3 DNA: TGCGCCAGCAGCCAACGACAGGGTTTCGTCTACGAGCAGTACTTC

clone size: .
V gene: TRBV5-4
J gene: TRBJ1-2
D gene: TRBD1
CDR3 protein: CASSSVPGQGADGYTF
CDR3 DNA: TGTGCCAGCAGTTCCGTCCCGGGACAGGGGGCAGATGGCTACACCTTC

clone size: .
V gene: TRBV5-8
J gene: TRBJ1-1
D gene: .
CDR3 protein: CASSPGQFWNTEAFF
CDR3 DNA: TGTGCCAGCAGCCCAGGACAGTTTTGGAACACTGAAGCTTTCTTT

clone size: .
V gene: TRBV7-6
J gene: TRBJ2-5
D gene: .
CDR3 protein: CASSLVAPETQYF
CDR3 DNA: TGTGCCAGCAGCTTAGTAGCGCCGGAGACCCAGTACTTC

clone size: .
V gene: TRBV27
J gene: TRBJ2-1
D gene: .
CDR3 protein: CASSLSWTYRSYNEQFF
CDR3 DNA: TGTGCCAGCAGTTTATCGTGGACGTACCGCTCCTACAATGAGCAGTTCTTC

clone size: .
V gene: TRBV4-1
J gene: TRBJ2-2
D gene: TRBD1
CDR3 protein: CASSHYDRGNTGELFF
CDR3 DNA: TGCGCCAGCAGCCACTATGACAGGGGCAACACCGGGGAGCTGTTTTTT

clone size: .
V gene: TRBV15
J gene: TRBJ2-1
D gene: .
CDR3 protein: CATSRDLGDNEQFF
CDR3 DNA: TGTGCCACCAGCAGAGATCTAGGAGACAATGAGCAGTTCTTC

clone size: .
V gene: TRBV6-1
J gene: TRBJ2-1
D gene: .
CDR3 protein: CASPGRPYNEQFF
CDR3 DNA: TGTGCCAGCCCTGGTAGGCCCTACAATGAGCAGTTCTTC

clone size: .
V gene: TRBV6-5
J gene: TRBJ2-1
D gene: .
CDR3 protein: CASNVKGFHNEQFF
CDR3 DNA: TGTGCCAGCAATGTGAAGGGGTTCCACAATGAGCAGTTCTTC

clone size: .
V gene: TRBV4-1
J gene: TRBJ2-7
D gene: .
CDR3 protein: CASSQVPGAGEQYF
CDR3 DNA: TGCGCCAGCAGCCAAGTCCCAGGAGCTGGCGAGCAGTACTTC

clone size: .
V gene: TRBV29-1
J gene: TRBJ2-7
D gene: .
CDR3 protein: CSVEDVGFVEQCF
CDR3 DNA: TGCAGCGTTGAAGATGTGGGGTTCGTCGAGCAGTGCTTC

clone size: .
V gene: TRBV29-1
J gene: TRBJ2-7
D gene: .
CDR3 protein: CSVEISYEQYF
CDR3 DNA: TGCAGCGTTGAGATCAGCTACGAGCAGTACTTC

clone size: .
V gene: TRBV13
J gene: TRBJ1-1
D gene: .
CDR3 protein: CASSFGTEERDTREAFF
CDR3 DNA: TGTGCCAGCAGCTTTGGAACCGAGGAACGGGACACCCGCGAAGCTTTCTTT

clone size: few
V gene: TRBV4-2
J gene: TRBJ2-7
D gene: TRBD1
CDR3 protein: CASSQGQGAYEQYF
CDR3 DNA: TGTGCCAGCAGCCAAGGACAGGGGGCCTACGAGCAGTACTTC

clone size: .
V gene: TRBV6-5
J gene: TRBJ1-1
D gene: .
CDR3 protein: CASSYSDSPSTEAFF
CDR3 DNA: TGTGCCAGCAGTTACTCAGACAGCCCGTCCACTGAAGCTTTCTTT

clone size: .
V gene: TRBV2
J gene: TRBJ2-7
D gene: TRBD2
CDR3 protein: CASSEGLAGVKGREQYF
CDR3 DNA: TGTGCCAGCAGTGAAGGACTAGCGGGAGTCAAGGGGCGGGAGCAGTACTTC

clone size: .
V gene: TRBV5-5
J gene: TRBJ2-5
D gene: TRBD2
CDR3 protein: CASSLMSSGRALETQYF
CDR3 DNA: TGTGCCAGCAGCTTGATGAGTAGCGGGAGGGCCCTGGAGACCCAGTACTTC

clone size: .
V gene: TRBV27
J gene: TRBJ2-5
D gene: .
CDR3 protein: CASSPLRAEETQYF
CDR3 DNA: TGTGCCAGCAGTCCCTTGCGGGCGGAAGAGACCCAGTACTTC

clone size: .
V gene: TRBV2
J gene: TRBJ1-2
D gene: TRBD1
CDR3 protein: CASSGTGRGYTF
CDR3 DNA: TGTGCCAGCAGTGGGACAGGGCGTGGCTACACCTTC

clone size: .
V gene: TRBV19
J gene: TRBJ2-7
D gene: .
CDR3 protein: CASTGTPLSEQYF
CDR3 DNA: TGTGCCAGTACTGGGACTCCCTTGAGCGAGCAGTACTTC

clone size: .
V gene: TRBV19
J gene: TRBJ2-7
D gene: .
CDR3 protein: CASSPARGGSYEQYF
CDR3 DNA: TGTGCCAGTAGCCCTGCCAGGGGGGGGTCCTACGAGCAGTACTTC

clone size: .
V gene: TRBV5-4
J gene: TRBJ2-1
D gene: TRBD2
CDR3 protein: CASSPPGTSLTSSYNEQFF
CDR3 DNA: TGTGCCAGCAGCCCACCCGGGACTAGCTTAACGAGCTCCTACAATGAGCAGTTCTTC

clone size: .
V gene: TRBV6-6
J gene: TRBJ1-3
D gene: .
CDR3 protein: CASSYGGEGSGNTIYF
CDR3 DNA: TGTGCCAGCAGTTACGGGGGGGAGGGCTCTGGAAACACCATATATTTT

clone size: .
V gene: TRBV7-8
J gene: TRBJ2-1
D gene: TRBD2
CDR3 protein: CASSHSGIYNEQFF
CDR3 DNA: TGTGCCAGCAGCCATAGCGGGATTTACAATGAGCAGTTCTTC

clone size: .
V gene: TRBV19
J gene: TRBJ2-7
D gene: .
CDR3 protein: CASSTGTGVHYEQYF
CDR3 DNA: TGTGCCAGTAGTACAGGGACTGGGGTTCACTACGAGCAGTACTTC

clone size: once
V gene: TRBV13
J gene: TRBJ1-2
D gene: TRBD1
CDR3 protein: CASSPSGTENYGYTF
CDR3 DNA: TGTGCCAGCAGCCCCTCCGGGACAGAAAACTATGGCTACACCTTC

clone size: .
V gene: TRBV7-9
J gene: TRBJ2-1
D gene: TRBD2
CDR3 protein: CASSALLAGNEQFF
CDR3 DNA: TGTGCCAGCAGCGCATTACTAGCGGGGAATGAGCAGTTCTTC

clone size: few
V gene: TRBV27
J gene: TRBJ2-7
D gene: .
CDR3 protein: CASSLLGGEQYF
CDR3 DNA: TGTGCCAGCAGTTTACTAGGCGGCGAGCAGTACTTC